These T cell receptor beta chains were read from a single sample in a study of blood T cell repertoires in COVID-19. The table came from immunoSEQ multiplex PCR; TCRdb's copy has only in-frame clones and leaves some out. The sample lists about 170,000 clones, about 85% occurring once. The sample comprised peripheral blood. These receptors all come from an elderly woman with COVID-19, enrolled during active disease. CDR3s include the opening cysteine and the closing phenylalanine or tryptophan.

CDR3: CASSQTPGKETQYF; V: TRBV3-1/TRBV3-2
CDR3: CSVEGTSGANEQYF; V: TRBV29-1
CDR3: CASSSRGGNSYEQYF; V: TRBV7-6
CDR3: CASSQSVNTEAFF; V: TRBV7-2
CDR3: CASSYRDKGFSGNTIYF; V: TRBV11-2
CDR3: CASSLWGQDTQYF; V: TRBV5-6
CDR3: CASSLYRVMNTEAFF; V: TRBV28
CDR3: CATQPGQGYRETQYF; V: TRBV28
CDR3: CASSSWGLAGYNEQFF; V: TRBV5-1
CDR3: CASSPETYYGYTF; V: TRBV18
CDR3: CASQNPRGTDTQYF; V: TRBV2
CDR3: CASSLVAGNTEAFF; V: TRBV11-2
CDR3: CASSSRGPGGYTF; V: TRBV6-2/TRBV6-3
CDR3: CASSVALDSPLHF; V: TRBV9
CDR3: CASRTDSYEQYF; V: TRBV2
CDR3: CASRTVDGSNQPQHF; V: TRBV19
CDR3: CASSTGQLLAKNIQYF; V: TRBV6-2/TRBV6-3
CDR3: CATSDQTGYNYGYTF; V: TRBV15
CDR3: CSVADRGGANTEAFF; V: TRBV29-1
CDR3: CASSKGSVGLARPYEQYF; V: TRBV21-1
CDR3: CASSLYGTEQETQYF; V: TRBV5-1
CDR3: CASSHGTSYTMRQFF; V: TRBV3-1/TRBV3-2